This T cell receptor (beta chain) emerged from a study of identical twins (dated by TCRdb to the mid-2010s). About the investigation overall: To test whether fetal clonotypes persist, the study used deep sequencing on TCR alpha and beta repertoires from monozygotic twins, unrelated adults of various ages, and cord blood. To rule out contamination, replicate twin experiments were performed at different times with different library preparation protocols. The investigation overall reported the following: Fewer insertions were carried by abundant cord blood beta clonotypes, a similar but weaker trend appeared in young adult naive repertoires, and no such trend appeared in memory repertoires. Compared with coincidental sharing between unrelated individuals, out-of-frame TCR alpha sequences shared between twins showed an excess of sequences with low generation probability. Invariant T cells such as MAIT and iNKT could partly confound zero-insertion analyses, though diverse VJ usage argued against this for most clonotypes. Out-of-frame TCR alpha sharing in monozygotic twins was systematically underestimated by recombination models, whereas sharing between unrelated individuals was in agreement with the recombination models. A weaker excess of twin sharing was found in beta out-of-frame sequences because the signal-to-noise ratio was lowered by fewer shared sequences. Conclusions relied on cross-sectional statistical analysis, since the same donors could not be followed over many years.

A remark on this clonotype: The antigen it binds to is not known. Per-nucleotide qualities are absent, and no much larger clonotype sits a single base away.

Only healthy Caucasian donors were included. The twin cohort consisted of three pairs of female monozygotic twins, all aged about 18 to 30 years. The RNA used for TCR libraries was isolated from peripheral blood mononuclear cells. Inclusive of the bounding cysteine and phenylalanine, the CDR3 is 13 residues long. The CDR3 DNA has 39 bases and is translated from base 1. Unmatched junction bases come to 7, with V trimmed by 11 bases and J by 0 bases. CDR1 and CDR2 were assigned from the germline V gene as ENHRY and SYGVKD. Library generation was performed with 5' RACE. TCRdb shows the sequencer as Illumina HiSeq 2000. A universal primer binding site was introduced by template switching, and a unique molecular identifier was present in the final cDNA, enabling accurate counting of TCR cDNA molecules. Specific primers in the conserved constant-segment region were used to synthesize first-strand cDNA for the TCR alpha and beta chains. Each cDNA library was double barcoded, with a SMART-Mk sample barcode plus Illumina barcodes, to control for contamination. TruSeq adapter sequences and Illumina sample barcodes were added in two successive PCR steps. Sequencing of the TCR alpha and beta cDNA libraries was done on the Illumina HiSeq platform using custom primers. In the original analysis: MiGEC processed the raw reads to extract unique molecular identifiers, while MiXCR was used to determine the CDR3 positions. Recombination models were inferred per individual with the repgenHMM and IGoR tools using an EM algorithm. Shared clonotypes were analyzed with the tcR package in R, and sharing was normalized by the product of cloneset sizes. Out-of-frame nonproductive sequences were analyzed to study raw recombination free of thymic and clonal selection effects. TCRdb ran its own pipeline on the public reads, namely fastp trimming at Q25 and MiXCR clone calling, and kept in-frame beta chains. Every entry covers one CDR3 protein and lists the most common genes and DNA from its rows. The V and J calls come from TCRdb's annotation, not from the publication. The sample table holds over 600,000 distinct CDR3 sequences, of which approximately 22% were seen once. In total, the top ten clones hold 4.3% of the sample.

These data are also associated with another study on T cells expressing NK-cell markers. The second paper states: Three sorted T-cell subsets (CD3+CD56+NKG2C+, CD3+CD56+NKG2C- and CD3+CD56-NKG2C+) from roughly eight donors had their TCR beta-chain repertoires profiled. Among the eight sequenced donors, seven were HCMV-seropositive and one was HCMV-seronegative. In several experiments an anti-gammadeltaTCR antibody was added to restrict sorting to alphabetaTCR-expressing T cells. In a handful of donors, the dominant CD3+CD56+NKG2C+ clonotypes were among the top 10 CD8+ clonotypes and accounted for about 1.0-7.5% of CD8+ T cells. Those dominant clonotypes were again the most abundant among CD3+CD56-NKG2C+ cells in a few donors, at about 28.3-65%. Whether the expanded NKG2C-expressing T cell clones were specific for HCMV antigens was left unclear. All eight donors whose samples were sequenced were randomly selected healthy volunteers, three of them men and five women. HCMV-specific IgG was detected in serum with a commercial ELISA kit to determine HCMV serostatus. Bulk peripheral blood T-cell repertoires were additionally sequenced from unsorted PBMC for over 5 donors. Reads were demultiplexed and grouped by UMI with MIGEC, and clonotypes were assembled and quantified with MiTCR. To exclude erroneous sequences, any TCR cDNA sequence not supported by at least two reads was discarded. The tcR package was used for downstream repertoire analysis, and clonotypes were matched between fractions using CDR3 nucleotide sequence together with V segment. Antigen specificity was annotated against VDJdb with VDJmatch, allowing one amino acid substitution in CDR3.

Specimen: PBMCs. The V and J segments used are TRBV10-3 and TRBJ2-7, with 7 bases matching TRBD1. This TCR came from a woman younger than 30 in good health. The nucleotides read TGTGCCGCCCGGGACAGTGCCTCCTACGAGCAGTACTTC. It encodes CAARDSASYEQYF.